This entry concerns a single T cell receptor (beta chain). Its antigen is unidentified. The CDR3 runs to 11 residues. Trimming removed 1 base at V and 7 bases at J, with 4 bases between. The sample comes from a study of T-cell memory formation after mild COVID-19. Study-wide findings and caveats: While clones contracting from day 15 to 85 were balanced between CD4 and CD8, later expanders leaned CD4+.

5'RACE primed from the constant segment yielded TCR alpha and TCR beta cDNA libraries bearing sample barcodes and UMIs. In TCRdb, the 5' RACE reads were re-called with MiXCR into one record per CDR3 protein. The sample lists about 340,000 distinct CDR3 sequences; roughly 15% were seen once. The chain recombines TRBV12-3 or TRBV12-4 with TRBJ1-1, with D uncertain. Input material: PBMCs or a T cell subset sorted from them (not recorded which). This clonotype originated in a man aged 18 to 29 who had mild COVID-19 (a few samples of this study predate the infection). Cell type and time point are not known. CDR3 loop: CASSLGFEAFF. The DNA for the CDR3 is TGTGCCAGCAGTTTAGGTTTTGAAGCTTTCTTT.